The 31 T cell receptor beta chains reported below all come from one sample, sequenced in a study of blood T cell repertoires in COVID-19. Data came from immunoSEQ multiplex PCR; TCRdb stores just in-frame clones and leaves some out. The repertoire consists of around 100,000 clones, with roughly 76% occurring once and the leading ten covering around 5.2%. Sequencing input: peripheral blood. All receptors derive from a man of 80 years or more with COVID-19, enrolled during active disease.

CDR3 amino acids: CASSSTGLNTEAFF. The CDR3 DNA is TGTGCCAGCTCCTCGACAGGGCTAAACACTGAAGCTTTCTTT. The V call is TRBV7-6, the J call TRBJ1-1; 7 bases map to TRBD1. The CDR3 consists of 14 residues. V dropped 8 bases and J dropped 2; count of bases not matched to a gene: 8. The germline CDR1 and CDR2 sequences are SGHVS and FNYEAQ.

J is TRBJ1-1 and V is TRBV20-1; D unclear. This CDR3 region has 13 residues. V shed 3 bases and J shed 0 bases, with 8 bases lying between them. Per the germline V gene, CDR1 is DFQATT and CDR2 is SNEGSKA (reference sequence). Here the CDR3 DNA reads TGCAGTGCTAGTACGACTCTGAACACTGAAGCTTTCTTT. Protein: CSASTTLNTEAFF.

This clone was observed once. This chain joins TRBV30 and TRBJ2-7; 9 bases are a match to TRBD1. CDR1 is GTSNPN, CDR2 SVGIG, per germline (reference sequence). The CDR3 spans 15 residues. J gave up 5 bases and V 1 base, and 9 bases lay outside the gene matches. CDR3 region: CAWSAPGQGRHEQYF. CDR3 in DNA: TGTGCCTGGAGTGCCCCGGGACAGGGACGCCACGAGCAGTACTTC.

The J gene is TRBJ2-3, the V gene TRBV15, with TRBD2 matching over 8 bases. In germline, CDR1 is LNHNV, CDR2 YYDKDF (reference sequence). The CDR3 runs to 14 residues. V trimming: 6 bases; J trimming: 2 bases; junction bases outside the gene matches: 4. The CDR3, as DNA: TGTGCCACCAGGCCGGGACTAGACACAGATACGCAGTATTTT. It yields the protein CATRPGLDTDTQYF. The full variable domain, in which reference TRBV15 and TRBJ2-3 provide the parts outside the CDR3, is DAMVIQNPRYQVTQFGKPVTLSCSQTLNHNVMYWYQQKSSQAPKLLFHYYDKDFNNEADTPDNFQSRRPNTSFCFLDIRSPGLGDTAMYLCATRPGLDTDTQYFGPGTRLTVL.

V is TRBV2 and J is TRBJ2-3; TRBD1 agrees at 7 bases. The CDR3 has 14 amino acids. Germline V gene data show CDR1 as SNHLY and CDR2 as FYNNEI. Trimming took 6 bases from V and 2 from J; bases not matched to a gene: 5. The CDR3 DNA is TGTGCCAGCAGCAGGGACAGAAACACAGATACGCAGTATTTT. Translated: CASSRDRNTDTQYF.

The V and J genes are TRBV5-8 and TRBJ2-1, with 9 bases aligning to TRBD2. Trimming at V came to 0 bases and at J to 7 bases, leaving 5 bases not matched to a gene. The CDR3 has 15 amino acids. Germline V gene lookup returns CDR1 SGHTS and CDR2 YDEGEE. The CDR3 loop reads CASSLERGVWNEQFF. In DNA, the CDR3 is TGTGCCAGCAGCTTGGAGCGGGGGGTATGGAATGAGCAGTTCTTC.

In this sample, this clone turned up a few times. The chain joins TRBV3-1 (or the pseudogene TRBV3-2) to TRBJ2-7; 8 nucleotides match TRBD2. The CDR3 contains 15 residues. Germline-derived CDR1 and CDR2 are LGHDT and YNNKEL (reference sequence). V was clipped by 3 bases and J by 6 bases; unmatched bases: 10. The CDR3 region is CASSQRGMAGGEQYF. DNA for the CDR3: TGTGCCAGCAGCCAGAGAGGGATGGCGGGGGGCGAGCAGTACTTC.

J is TRBJ2-7 and V is TRBV5-4, with 10 bases that match TRBD1. V was clipped by 0 bases and J by 2 bases; unmatched bases: 5. CDR3 size: 16 residues. In germline, CDR1 is SGHNT, CDR2 YYREEE (reference sequence). The CDR3 reads CASSLETGTGAYEQYF. In nucleotides, the CDR3 is TGTGCCAGCAGCTTGGAGACCGGGACAGGGGCCTACGAGCAGTACTTC.

The rearrangement links TRBV7-6 to TRBJ1-1; perhaps TRBD1 as D (5 bases). Germline-derived CDR1 and CDR2 are SGHVS and FNYEAQ. V was pared by 4 bases and J by 1 base, with 7 bases between. The CDR3 covers 13 residues. The CDR3 is CASSSDRNTEAFF. CDR3 DNA: TGTGCCAGCAGCTCTGACAGGAACACTGAAGCTTTCTTT.

In this sample, this clone turned up once. The chain uses TRBV5-4 and TRBJ1-1; no clear D gene. The V and J ends lost 4 bases and 2 bases respectively, with 12 bases between them. Per the germline V gene, CDR1 is SGHNT and CDR2 is YYREEE (reference sequence). CDR3 size: 14 residues. Written as DNA, the CDR3 is TGTGCCAGCAGCCCTGTTCGGGGTAACACTGAAGCTTTCTTT. Translated: CASSPVRGNTEAFF.

This clone was counted once. V gene TRBV29-1 combines with J gene TRBJ1-4, with D maybe TRBD1 (6 bases). Germline values: CDR1 SQVTM, CDR2 ANQGSEA. V shed 5 bases and J shed 8 bases, with 15 bases lying between them. This CDR3 has 13 residues. DNA for the CDR3: TGCAGCGTTCGCCGGGACACAACAGAAAAACTGTTTTTT. Protein: CSVRRDTTEKLFF.

V is TRBV6-5 and J is TRBJ1-1; D ambiguous. The CDR3 extends over 15 amino acids. Germline CDR1 MNHEY, CDR2 SVGAGI. The V and J ends lost 2 bases and 0 bases respectively, with 10 bases between them. The CDR3 region has the DNA TGTGCCAGCAGTTACACCGAGGCTCTGAACACTGAAGCTTTCTTT. Protein sequence: CASSYTEALNTEAFF.

The chain uses TRBV12-5 and TRBJ1-1; D gene uncertain. V gave up 1 base and J gave up 6 bases, with 15 bases separating them. CDR1 is LGHNT, CDR2 FRNRAP, per germline. The CDR3 runs 15 residues. The CDR3 spells CASGLALSGAPEAFF. CDR3 nucleotides: TGTGCTAGTGGTTTGGCTCTCTCCGGAGCTCCTGAAGCTTTCTTT.

This chain joins TRBV19 and TRBJ2-4, with 8 bases that match TRBD2. Germline V gene data show CDR1 as LNHDA and CDR2 as SQIVND (reference sequence). J gave up 0 bases and V 10 bases, and 8 bases lay outside the gene matches. The CDR3 is made up of 15 amino acids. The CDR3 here is CATATSALAKNIQYF. In DNA, the CDR3 is TGTGCCACCGCGACTAGCGCCTTAGCCAAAAACATTCAGTACTTC.

In its sample, this clone was seen many times. The chain joins TRBV27 to TRBJ2-7; 7 bases match TRBD1. Germline-derived CDR1 and CDR2 are MNHEY and SMNVEV (reference sequence). The CDR3 consists of 15 residues. J gave up 4 bases and V 3 bases, and 9 bases lay outside the gene matches. The DNA of the CDR3 is TGTGCCAGCAGTTTCCGACCGGGACAGATGTACGAGCAGTACTTC. Its protein is CASSFRPGQMYEQYF.

The chain joins TRBV7-8 to TRBJ2-1; D is undetermined. This CDR3 spans 15 amino acids. From germline, CDR1 is SGHVS and CDR2 FQNEAQ. Trimming removed 4 bases from V and 6 bases from J, with 16 bases in between. In DNA form, the CDR3 reads TGTGCCAGCAGCTCACCCCGGCGGAGCCTCAATGAGCAGTTCTTC. This codes for CASSSPRRSLNEQFF.

The V and J genes are TRBV10-1 and TRBJ1-2; 7 bases are a match to TRBD1. The CDR3 spans 14 residues. V shed 4 bases and J 11 bases; nucleotides not matched to a gene: 13. CDR1 and CDR2 (germline): WNHNN, SYGVQD (reference sequence). The chain's CDR3 is CASSGDRDAQGYTF. Here the CDR3 DNA reads TGCGCCAGCAGTGGAGACAGGGATGCTCAAGGGTACACCTTC.

The rearrangement uses TRBV27 and TRBJ1-1; D uncertain. V was trimmed by 0 bases and J by 1 base, leaving 12 bases between them. Looked up from germline, CDR1 is MNHEY and CDR2 is SMNVEV (reference sequence). CDR3 size: 16 residues. CDR3 sequence (DNA): TGTGCCAGCAGTTTATCCTTCTTTTGGCAGAACACTGAAGCTTTCTTT. Its translation is CASSLSFFWQNTEAFF.

This chain joins TRBV3-1 (or the pseudogene TRBV3-2) and TRBJ2-3, with TRBD2 matching 12 bases. Germline CDR1 is LGHDT and CDR2 is YNNKEL (reference sequence). CDR3 length equals 15 residues. The ends lost 5 bases at V and 5 bases at J; junction bases unmatched: 5. The DNA for the CDR3 is TGTGCCAGCAGCTCTAGCGGGGGGGCAAAAGATACGCAGTATTTT. This encodes CASSSSGGAKDTQYF.

The genes are TRBV5-6 and TRBJ2-5; tentatively, D is TRBD2 (6 bases). The V end was cut by 6 bases, the J end by 7 bases, with 13 bases between. This CDR3 is built from 12 residues. Per germline, CDR1 SGHDT and CDR2 YYEEEE. In DNA form, the CDR3 reads TGTGCCAGCACCGGGGCGGGACGGACCCAGTACTTC. This codes for CASTGAGRTQYF.

This clone was detected only once. The rearrangement joins TRBV19 to TRBJ1-1; tentative D call: TRBD1 (6 bases). Germline lookup yields CDR1 LNHDA and CDR2 SQIVND (reference sequence). The CDR3 has 14 residues. Trimming cost V 9 bases and J 3 bases, with 17 bases left between them. CDR3 bases: TGTGCCAGCTCAGGCGGGGGGGCGGACACTGAAGCTTTCTTT. Its protein is CASSGGGADTEAFF.

The sample holds a few counts of this clone. This rearrangement joins TRBV5-1 to TRBJ2-3; possibly TRBD2 for D (5 bases). Germline CDR1 and CDR2: SGHRS and YFSETQ. The CDR3 covers 13 residues. The V gene lost 7 bases and the J gene lost 4 bases, with 13 bases spanning the gap. The CDR3: CASGLSGSDTQYF. CDR3 sequence (DNA): TGCGCCAGCGGATTGTCGGGATCAGATACGCAGTATTTT.

This clone came up a few times. The chain combines TRBV27 with TRBJ1-5; 7 bases align to TRBD1. Germline CDR1 MNHEY, CDR2 SMNVEV (reference sequence). V shed 6 bases, J shed 5 bases, and the junction held 7 bases outside the gene matches. This CDR3 comprises 14 residues. DNA of the CDR3: TGTGCCAGCAGCTGGACAGGCCCGCATCAGCCCCAGCATTTT. It specifies CASSWTGPHQPQHF.

This clone occurred a few times. The chain's CDR3 is CATRGAGLDYNEQFF. The CDR3 bases are TGTGCCACCAGGGGAGCAGGACTAGATTACAATGAGCAGTTCTTC. This sequence joins TRBV7-2 and TRBJ2-1; a weak D match, TRBD2 (7 bases). With 10 bases removed from V and 4 bases from J, the gap between germline ends came to 20 bases. The CDR3 is made up of 15 amino acids. The germline gives CDR1 SGHTA, CDR2 FQGNSA.

The chain joins TRBV18 to TRBJ2-7, with 7 bases matching TRBD1. Germline CDR1 KGHSH, CDR2 LQKENI. The CDR3 sequence is 14 residues long. V shed 1 base, J shed 5 bases, and the junction held 5 bases outside the gene matches. CDR3 sequence: CASSPQTTGHEQYF. The CDR3 nucleotides read TGTGCCAGCTCACCACAAACGACAGGGCACGAGCAGTACTTC.

This clone turned up a few times. The J gene is TRBJ1-1, the V gene TRBV28, with TRBD1 matching over 11 bases. CDR3 length: 15 residues. V gave up 4 bases and J gave up 4 bases; unmatched junction bases: 5. In germline, CDR1 is MDHEN, CDR2 SYDVKM. The CDR3 coding sequence is TGTGCCAGCAGTTCCGACGGGACAGGGGGCACTGAAGCTTTCTTT. This codes for CASSSDGTGGTEAFF.

This clone has only a few counts. The chain has TRBV20-1 and TRBJ1-6; perhaps TRBD1 as D (6 bases). The V and J ends lost 3 bases and 5 bases respectively, with 14 bases between them. From germline, CDR1 is DFQATT and CDR2 SNEGSKA (reference sequence). This CDR3 has 15 residues. In nucleotides, the CDR3 is TGCAGTGCTAGTTCAGGGGAAAGGAATAATTCACCCCTCCACTTT. This sequence encodes CSASSGERNNSPLHF.

V is TRBV19 and J is TRBJ2-5; 8 positions match TRBD2. The CDR3 extends over 13 amino acids. V was pared by 6 bases and J by 4 bases, with 4 bases of the junction left unmatched. Germline V gene sequence: CDR1 LNHDA, CDR2 SQIVND (reference sequence). The CDR3 DNA reads as TGTGCCAGTAGCCCGGGACTAGGAGAGACCCAGTACTTC. As protein: CASSPGLGETQYF.

The genes are TRBV25-1 and TRBJ1-1, with D possibly matching TRBD1 (5 bases). This CDR3 contains 16 residues. V dropped 1 base and J dropped 0 bases, with 12 bases sitting between them. Germline V gene sequence: CDR1 MGHDK, CDR2 SYGVNS. For the CDR3, the DNA is TGTGCCAGCAGTGAATCGGGCAGGGTCTTGAACACTGAAGCTTTCTTT. Residues: CASSESGRVLNTEAFF. The variable domain in full, with the rest retrieved from reference TRBV25-1 and TRBJ1-1, is EADIYQTPRYLVIGTGKKITLECSQTMGHDKMYWYQQDPGMELHLIHYSYGVNSTEKGDLSSESTVSRIRTEHFPLTLESARPSHTSQYLCASSESGRVLNTEAFFGQGTRLTVV.

The chain is built from TRBV30 and TRBJ1-6; 8 bases align to TRBD1. Germline V gives CDR1 GTSNPN, CDR2 SVGIG (reference sequence). CDR3 length: 15 residues. V shed 5 bases, J shed 2 bases, and the junction held 5 bases outside the gene matches. The DNA for the CDR3 is TGTGCCTGGGACGGACAGGGCACCTATAATTCACCCCTCCACTTT. Translated: CAWDGQGTYNSPLHF.

The CDR3 protein is CASRGGTRGAPQHF. DNA for the CDR3: TGTGCCAGCAGGGGGGGGACACGGGGCGCGCCCCAGCATTTT. J is TRBJ1-5 and V is TRBV2; TRBD1 might be the D (6 bases). Trimming cost V 6 bases and J 9 bases, with 18 bases left between them. The CDR3 spans 14 residues. Germline V gene data show CDR1 as SNHLY and CDR2 as FYNNEI.